The TCR beta chain under discussion was sequenced for a study of shared clonotypes between healthy human individuals. About this clone: Its antigen is as yet unknown.

V gave up 4 bases and J gave up 2 bases, with 18 bases separating them. Germline-derived CDR1 and CDR2 are MDHEN and SYDVKM. This CDR3 spans 17 amino acids. Study-level findings and limits: Non-shared clonotypes were found to have lower generation probabilities than the clonotypes that were shared by all four of the sorted-subset donors.

Splitting of CD4+ cells produced CD45RA+ naive and CD45RA-negative memory subsets. Data came from immunoSEQ multiplex PCR; TCRdb stores just in-frame clones and leaves some out. Of 850,000 to 1,100,000 clones in the sample, 70% to 85% were seen once. V usage is TRBV28 and J usage is TRBJ1-3, with D possibly matching TRBD1 (6 bases). The receptor's source is a man younger than 35 in good health. Some clones in this sample may be carry-over from other donors' samples. The sequenced material came from memory CD4+ T cells from PBMCs. Described subset: CD45RA-negative fraction. The CDR3 region is CASSSAPLQGPGNTIYF. CDR3 bases: TGTGCCAGCAGTTCTGCGCCGTTACAGGGACCTGGAAACACCATATATTTT.